This entry lists 18 T cell receptor beta chains sequenced from one sample in a study of blood T cell repertoires in COVID-19. Repertoires were generated with immunoSEQ multiplex PCR, while TCRdb's copy carries only in-frame clones and drops some. The sample yields about 190,000 clones, roughly nine tenths seen once. The sample consisted of peripheral blood. The receptors were gathered from a man aged 40-49 years with acute or convalescent COVID-19.

The rearrangement uses TRBV2 and TRBJ1-5; D perhaps matches TRBD1 (5 bases). V shed 3 bases and J shed 5 bases, with 14 bases lying between them. CDR3 size: 15 residues. The germline V gene has CDR1 SNHLY and CDR2 FYNNEI. The CDR3, as DNA: TGTGCCAGCAGTGAGAGTGCGGGGGGGTATCAGCCCCAGCATTTT. This gives the protein CASSESAGGYQPQHF.

The DNA for the CDR3 is TGTGCCAGCAGCTCTCGCCCCCGGAGAGAGAACAATGAGCAGTTCTTC. Translated, it gives CASSSRPRRENNEQFF. The genes are TRBV9 and TRBJ2-1; D is ambiguous. Trimming took off 4 bases at V and 5 bases at J, with 19 bases between the two ends. CDR3 length equals 16 residues. Germline V gives CDR1 SGDLS, CDR2 YYNGEE. The full variable domain, its missing parts supplied by reference TRBV9 and TRBJ2-1, is DSGVTQTPKHLITATGQRVTLRCSPRSGDLSVYWYQQSLDQGLQFLIQYYNGEERAKGNILERFSAQQFPDLHSELNLSSLELGDSALYFCASSSRPRRENNEQFFGPGTRLTVL.

The chain employs TRBV7-2 and TRBJ2-7; 12 bases are a match to TRBD2. V lost 5 bases, J lost 6 bases, and 8 bases stayed unmatched. The CDR3 runs 15 residues. Germline assignment: CDR1 SGHTA and CDR2 FQGNSA. CDR3 protein: CASSVLAGGLLEQYF. In nucleotides, the CDR3 is TGTGCCAGCAGCGTTCTAGCGGGGGGGCTTCTCGAGCAGTACTTC.

This clone is termed medium-sized. The rearrangement uses TRBV7-8 and TRBJ2-5; 7 nucleotides align to TRBD1. The length of the CDR3 is 15 residues. V dropped 5 bases and J dropped 1; count of bases not matched to a gene: 7. Germline V gene sequence: CDR1 SGHVS, CDR2 FQNEAQ. The CDR3 reads CASSVRDRIQETQYF. The DNA for the CDR3 is TGTGCCAGCAGCGTCCGGGACAGAATCCAAGAGACCCAGTACTTC.

The chain is built from TRBV27 and TRBJ2-7, with D perhaps matching TRBD1 (6 bases). This CDR3 contains 14 residues. V lost 5 bases to trimming and J lost 6 bases, with 17 bases between them. Per the germline V gene, CDR1 is MNHEY and CDR2 is SMNVEV (reference sequence). Written as DNA, the CDR3 is TGTGCCAGCAGTGTTGGAAGGACAGTTCGCGAGCAGTACTTC. This codes for CASSVGRTVREQYF.

V is TRBV24-1 and J is TRBJ2-5, with 9 bases lining up with TRBD1. The CDR3 consists of 15 residues. Germline V gene lookup returns CDR1 KGHDR and CDR2 SFDVKD. V was clipped by 1 base and J by 5 bases; unmatched bases: 4. The CDR3 DNA sequence: TGTGCCACCAGTGATTTCGGGACAGGGAGGGAGACCCAGTACTTC. Protein sequence: CATSDFGTGRETQYF.

This chain links TRBV2 with TRBJ2-7; D unresolved. V lost 4 bases to trimming and J lost 3 bases, with 10 bases between them. The CDR3 consists of 13 residues. Germline V CDR1 and CDR2: SNHLY, FYNNEI. The CDR3 nucleotides are TGTGCCAGCAGTGGGTCAGGTTACTACGAGCAGTACTTC. Protein: CASSGSGYYEQYF.

This chain joins TRBV5-6 and TRBJ2-5; TRBD2 aligns across 8 bases. The CDR3 has 14 amino acids. The V segment lost 4 bases and the J segment 5 bases; nucleotides outside the gene matches: 7. Germline V gives CDR1 SGHDT, CDR2 YYEEEE. The CDR3 reads CASSPGGAPETQYF. The CDR3 bases are TGTGCCAGCAGCCCCGGGGGGGCGCCGGAGACCCAGTACTTC.

The chain has TRBV11-2 and TRBJ2-7; TRBD2 might be the D (5 bases). The V end lost 11 bases, the J end lost 0 bases, and 17 bases lay between the germline ends. From germline, CDR1 is SGHAT and CDR2 FQNNGV. The CDR3 is made up of 14 amino acids. DNA of the CDR3: TGTGCCTCAGAGGGAAGTCTCCCCTCCTACGAGCAGTACTTC. It codes for CASEGSLPSYEQYF.

V gene TRBV6-5 combines with J gene TRBJ1-2; the match to TRBD1 covers 7 bases. Germline CDR1 and CDR2: MNHEY and SVGAGI. Trimming cost V 6 bases and J 6 bases; bases outside gene matches: 10. The CDR3 totals 14 residues. The CDR3 DNA sequence: TGTGCCAGCAGCCCCAGGGGACAGATAGATGGCTACACCTTC. Translating it yields CASSPRGQIDGYTF.

CDR3 bases: TGTGCCAGCAGCTTCCAGGTTGCGCAGTACTTC. This gives the protein CASSFQVAQYF. This chain connects TRBV11-2 to TRBJ2-7, with D hard to call. The V end lost 3 bases, the J end lost 9 bases, and 9 bases lay between the germline ends. This CDR3 comprises 11 residues. Germline CDR1 and CDR2: SGHAT and FQNNGV.

The V and J genes are TRBV9 and TRBJ2-3; D call uncertain. V lost 0 bases, J lost 1 base, and 9 bases lay in between. Germline loops: CDR1 SGDLS, CDR2 YYNGEE. CDR3 length equals 15 residues. CDR3 sequence (DNA): TGTGCCAGCAGCGTAGATCCCCTAGGCACAGATACGCAGTATTTT. Translated, it gives CASSVDPLGTDTQYF.

J is TRBJ2-3 and V is TRBV10-1; 13 bases agree with TRBD2. V dropped 6 bases and J dropped 4; count of bases not matched to a gene: 4. Germline V gene data show CDR1 as WNHNN and CDR2 as SYGVQD (reference sequence). The CDR3 runs to 15 residues. The CDR3 region is CASSRLAGGPDTQYF. In DNA form, the CDR3 reads TGCGCCAGCAGCCGACTAGCGGGGGGTCCAGATACGCAGTATTTT.

V is TRBV12-5 and J is TRBJ2-3; 7 bases match TRBD2. In germline, CDR1 is LGHNT, CDR2 FRNRAP. This CDR3 is built from 16 residues. The V gene end was trimmed by 0 bases and the J gene end by 5 bases; junction bases not matched to a gene: 8. For the CDR3, the DNA is TGTGCTAGTGGTTTGGTGGGCGGGGGAACGGTAGATACGCAGTATTTT. Protein product: CASGLVGGGTVDTQYF.

The chain uses TRBV5-1 and TRBJ1-1; TRBD1 might be the D (6 bases). From germline, CDR1 is SGHRS and CDR2 YFSETQ. CDR3 size: 15 residues. Trimming removed 0 bases at V and 1 base at J, with 10 bases between. The DNA of the CDR3 is TGCGCCAGCAGCTTGGAGGGCAGGGGGAACACTGAAGCTTTCTTT. It encodes CASSLEGRGNTEAFF.

V and J are TRBV11-2 and TRBJ2-3; a possible D gene is TRBD1 (6 bases). Per the germline V gene, CDR1 is SGHAT and CDR2 is FQNNGV. V lost 5 bases to trimming and J lost 5 bases, with 20 bases between them. This CDR3 comprises 16 residues. CDR3 protein: CASSDTKQGMGDTQYF. CDR3 nucleotide sequence: TGTGCCAGCAGCGACACCAAACAGGGCATGGGAGATACGCAGTATTTT.

The chain combines TRBV6-6 with TRBJ2-7, with D tentatively TRBD1 (6 bases). Germline V CDR1 and CDR2: MNHNY, SVGAGI (reference sequence). The CDR3 covers 12 residues. Trimming pared 7 bases from V and 8 bases from J, leaving 15 bases between. The CDR3 DNA sequence: TGTGCCAGCAATTCCGAGGGGGATAAGCAGTACTTC. It translates to CASNSEGDKQYF.

The sample holds one count of this clone. The V and J genes are TRBV19 and TRBJ2-5; 12 nucleotides align to TRBD2. This CDR3 has 19 residues. V dropped 2 bases and J dropped 2; count of bases not matched to a gene: 12. Germline V gene lookup returns CDR1 LNHDA and CDR2 SQIVND (reference sequence). In nucleotides, the CDR3 is TGTGCCAGTAGTATATCCCAGTCCCTAGCGGGGGGGCATCAAGAGACCCAGTACTTC. Encoded protein: CASSISQSLAGGHQETQYF.